The source of this T cell receptor beta chain is a study of vaccination effects on CD4 cells after COVID-19. Overall study: Within the ViraFEST assay, antigen-specific CD4+ T cells underwent expansion with viral peptide pools prior to sequencing. Regarding the study as a whole: In vaccinees who were healthy, merely 1 out of 255 vaccine-induced clones cross-reacted with common cold coronaviruses.

The germline V gene encodes CDR1 LNHNV and CDR2 YYDKDF (reference sequence). The CDR3 extends over 14 amino acids. V was pared by 3 bases and J by 7 bases, with 2 bases of the junction left unmatched. After less than twelve days in culture, the CD4+ T cells were isolated. IL-2 medium was substituted for half the medium on days 3 and 7. The data were produced by immunoSEQ multiplex PCR, yet TCRdb's version contains in-frame clones alone and is incomplete. The sample holds some 40,000 clones; roughly 87% are singletons and the top ten take under 3%. Note on this clone: Its cognate antigen is unknown.

This clonotype was sampled from a human donor who received a COVID-19 vaccine. The sequenced sample was CD4+ T cells from PBMCs cultured without peptide, obtained before COVID-19 vaccination. V gene TRBV15 combines with J gene TRBJ1-5, with 11 bases fitting TRBD1. This CDR3 reads CATSRDRGQQPQHF. The CDR3 DNA reads as TGTGCCACCAGCAGGGACAGGGGGCAACAGCCCCAGCATTTT.